This T cell receptor beta chain is from a study of T cells in Graves' hyperthyroidism and ophthalmopathy. RNA transcripts provided the source from which TCR beta CDR3 regions were amplified. When the TCR CDR3 underwent first-round RT-PCR, the HTBI primer set was used. TCRdb processed the multiplex PCR reads anew with MiXCR; each CDR3 protein has one entry. Among around 500,000 distinct CDR3 sequences listed, less than 25% were seen once. This CDR3 comprises 17 residues. Per the germline V gene, CDR1 is SGHVS and CDR2 is FNYEAQ. Trimming pared 2 bases from V and 0 bases from J, leaving 15 bases between. This sample holds PBMCs from 8 to 10 ml fresh peripheral blood.

The source of this sequence is a woman aged 70-85 years with Graves' ophthalmopathy. Sequenced: blood. The V and J genes are TRBV7-6 and TRBJ2-3; D unclear. In DNA form, the CDR3 reads TGTGCCAGCAGCTTATACTCCGTCACACAAAGCACAGATACGCAGTATTTT. This encodes CASSLYSVTQSTDTQYF.